This T cell receptor (beta chain) was identified in a study of a mutant IDH1 vaccine in newly diagnosed glioma. The overall study: Patients previously underwent radiotherapy, temozolomide, or both, and most underwent both.

The time point here: baseline, week 1 (first vaccination visit). Treatment indicated: pre-vaccination baseline after standard-of-care therapy. General study findings and limits: Vaccine-induced immune responses occurred in 93.3% of patients.

The CDR3 spans 14 residues. Germline trimming cut 5 bases from V and 4 bases from J; bases unmatched to any gene: 5. Germline lookup yields CDR1 LGHNA and CDR2 YSLEER. A note on this clone: What it binds is unknown.

Repertoires were generated with immunoSEQ multiplex PCR, while TCRdb's copy carries only in-frame clones and drops some. Of fewer than 50,000 clones listed, 80% to 95% are singletons. The clonotype originates from a man aged 18 to 29 with glioma. The sample consisted of PBMCs, taken from a glioma patient treated with radiotherapy, temozolomide or both. The rearrangement uses TRBV4-3 and TRBJ2-5; 9 nucleotides align to TRBD1. CDR3 loop: CASSNPGQGETQYF. The DNA for the CDR3 is TGCGCCAGCAGCAATCCGGGACAGGGAGAGACCCAGTACTTC.